Sequencing of this TCR beta chain was carried out in a study of cytomegalovirus exposure and HLA in healthy donors. Study results and caveats: Using a false discovery rate of 0.05, a later analysis showed that 16,000 or so TCR beta sequences were associated with HLA alleles. A later examination showed that TCR association rates differed by HLA locus, with DRB1 most and HLA-C fewest. In a later analysis, V- and J-gene trimming of beta chains associated with a DCLRE1C missense variant, replicated independently. The productive fraction for most TCR beta V segments was about 87% or about 30% in an earlier analysis.

This CDR3 is built from 16 residues. The germline V gene has CDR1 MDHEN and CDR2 SYDVKM. V lost 1 base and J 4 bases, leaving 11 bases between the germline ends. This clone was detected once. The antigen is not known. 60 Vbeta and 13 Jbeta primers were used in PCR. Some clones are missing from TCRdb's copy, which holds only in-frame ones; the method was immunoSEQ multiplex PCR. The sample lists about 130,000 clones; about 80% were seen once. Sequenced: PBMCs. The source of this sequence is a man in his thirties or forties in good health and CMV-seronegative. The chain recombines TRBV28 with TRBJ2-6; maybe TRBD1 (6 bases). CDR3 coding DNA: TGTGCCAGCAGTTTATTGGGGGCCTCCGGGGCCAACGTCCTGACTTTC. Translating it yields CASSLLGASGANVLTF.